A selection of T cell receptor beta chains follows, all from one sample in a study of T cells in Graves' hyperthyroidism and ophthalmopathy. TCRdb independently ran MiXCR on the multiplex PCR reads; one entry per CDR3 protein. The sample lists 660,000 or so distinct CDR3 sequences, more than 20% seen once, with approximately 30% in the top ten. The sample taken for sequencing was blood. Receptor source: a man in his thirties or forties with Graves' ophthalmopathy. Both conserved end residues are part of each CDR3. D genes are given only for firm matches. Expanded clones are given a class, and other clones once, few, many or no size at all.

many	TRBD1	TRBV7-9	TRBJ1-1	TGTGCCAGTGTCTCGGGACAGGGTGCCCAGGCTTTCTTT	CASVSGQGAQAFF
NA	NA	TRBV20-1	TRBJ2-3	TGCAGTGCTAGAGATCTGGGGGAGTGGGCAGATACGCAGTATTTT	CSARDLGEWADTQYF
NA	NA	TRBV18	TRBJ2-7	TGTGCCAGCTCACCACCCAACAGCCCCTACGAGCAGTACTTC	CASSPPNSPYEQYF
many	NA	TRBV6-1	TRBJ1-1	TGTGCCAGCAGTTCGCAGGGGAAGGAAGCTTTCTTT	CASSSQGKEAFF
few	NA	TRBV20-1	TRBJ2-2	TGCAGTGCTAGAAAGGACCCGCGTGGGGAGCTGTTTTTT	CSARKDPRGELFF
NA	NA	TRBV20-1	TRBJ2-3	TGCAGTGCTAGGTACGGGAGCCCCACAGATACGCAGTATTTT	CSARYGSPTDTQYF
many	NA	TRBV4-3	TRBJ2-1	TGCGCCAGCAGCCAAGGACACTCCGAGGGCTATGAGCAGTTCTTC	CASSQGHSEGYEQFF
many	NA	TRBV7-9	TRBJ1-2	TGTGCCAGCAGCCCTCTGACGGGTGGCTACACCTTC	CASSPLTGGYTF
few	NA	TRBV10-2	TRBJ1-1	TGCGCCAGCAGTCAACAAAGAATGAACACTGAAGCTTTCTTT	CASSQQRMNTEAFF
NA	TRBD2	TRBV9	TRBJ2-2	TGTGCCAGCAGCGTACATGCCGGGACTACAAACACCGGGGAGCTGTTTTTT	CASSVHAGTTNTGELFF
many	NA	TRBV20-1	TRBJ1-5	TGCAGTGCTAGCGGGTTTCTGCAGCCCCAGCATTTT	CSASGFLQPQHF
NA	NA	TRBV6-1	TRBJ1-1	TGTGCCAGCACCCAAGGGGGAAAGACTGAAGCTTTCTTT	CASTQGGKTEAFF
few	TRBD1	TRBV30	TRBJ1-2	TGTGCCTGGAGCCGAATTGACAGGGCCCGGGGAGGCTACACCTTC	CAWSRIDRARGGYTF
NA	TRBD1	TRBV20-1	TRBJ1-2	TGCAGTGCTACCCAGGACAGGACTAACTATGGCTACACCTTC	CSATQDRTNYGYTF
many	NA	TRBV5-1	TRBJ2-1	TGCGCCAGCAGCTTCGATACGGGCAATGAGCAGTTCTTC	CASSFDTGNEQFF
NA	NA	TRBV11-1	TRBJ2-3	TGTGCCAGCAGCTCCTCCGGGGACAGCACAGATACGCAGTATTTT	CASSSSGDSTDTQYF
few	NA	TRBV12-3/TRBV12-4	TRBJ2-3	TGTGCCAGCAGTTTTGGTCAGGGCCCAGATACGCAGTATTTT	CASSFGQGPDTQYF
NA	NA	TRBV24-1	TRBJ2-5	TGTGCCACATCCTTGGGGGGCGCAGAGACCCAGTACTTC	CATSLGGAETQYF
many	TRBD1	TRBV10-3	TRBJ1-1	TGTGCCATCAGTGCCGGGACAGCTTACATGAACACTGAAGCTTTCTTT	CAISAGTAYMNTEAFF
many	TRBD2	TRBV30	TRBJ2-1	TGTGCCTGGAGTGGGACTAGCGCCTACAATGAGCAGTTCTTC	CAWSGTSAYNEQFF
NA	NA	TRBV3-1	TRBJ1-4	TGTGCCAGCAGCCACCCTCCTGGGACAAGGGAAAAACTGTTTTTT	CASSHPPGTREKLFF
many	NA	TRBV7-6	TRBJ2-1	TGTGCCAGCAGCTTAGCGAAGGGTTCGGCCTACAATGAGCAGTTCTTC	CASSLAKGSAYNEQFF
few	TRBD2	TRBV4-1	TRBJ2-5	TGCGCCAGCAGCCAAGAGGGTAGGACGGGAGGAAGGGAGACCCAGTACTTC	CASSQEGRTGGRETQYF
few	TRBD2	TRBV28	TRBJ2-7	TGTGCCAGCAGTCTAGCTTCTAGCGGGAGGGCCTACGAGCAGTACTTC	CASSLASSGRAYEQYF
NA	TRBD1	TRBV7-2	TRBJ2-2	TGTGCCAGCGGGCGGGGACAGGCCACCGGGGAGCTGTTTTTT	CASGRGQATGELFF
NA	NA	TRBV28	TRBJ2-3	TGTGCCAGCAGTAGTTATCAAGATACGCAGTATTTT	CASSSYQDTQYF
few	NA	TRBV6-1	TRBJ2-2	TGTGCCAGCGGTGATACAGGGAGCACCGGGGAGCTGTTTTTT	CASGDTGSTGELFF